This is a list of T cell receptor beta chains from one sample in a study of radiotherapy plus CTLA-4 blockade in lung cancer. The repertoire was sequenced with immunoSEQ multiplex PCR; TCRdb's copy has only in-frame clones and lacks some. The sample records 43,000 or so clones, roughly two thirds being singletons. The sample consisted of peripheral blood, taken from a patient treated with radiotherapy plus ipilimumab. Receptors originate from a human donor with non-small cell lung cancer who had a complete response to radiotherapy plus ipilimumab. The CDR3 runs from the conserved cysteine through the conserved F or W. D genes are given only for firm matches. Size is omitted from some rows. Given values are once, few, many or a class for expanded clones.

d_call	v_call	clone_size	j_call	cdr3_nt	cdr3_aa
NA	TRBV5-1	NA	TRBJ1-1	TGCGCCAGCAGCTTAGAGGGGGACGTGGGCACTGAAGCTTTCTTT	CASSLEGDVGTEAFF
NA	TRBV10-3	few	TRBJ1-2	TGTGCCATCAGTGAACGGGGTGGCTACACCTTC	CAISERGGYTF
TRBD1	TRBV5-1	NA	TRBJ2-1	TGCGCCAGCAGCAGACAGGGTCCATACAATGAGCAGTTCTTC	CASSRQGPYNEQFF
NA	TRBV6-5	NA	TRBJ2-7	TGTGCCAGCAGCCTTGATTTGAGAGGCGAGCAGTACTTC	CASSLDLRGEQYF
TRBD1	TRBV10-1	NA	TRBJ2-3	TGCGCCAGCAGTGAGAGGTCCAGGGGGCACCTCACAGATACGCAGTATTTT	CASSERSRGHLTDTQYF
TRBD1	TRBV28	NA	TRBJ1-5	TGTGCCAGCAGTTCGACCGGGACAGGATCGGGTCAGCCCCAGCATTTT	CASSSTGTGSGQPQHF
NA	TRBV19	NA	TRBJ2-6	TGTGCCAGTAAGTCGGGTAACTCTGGGGCCAACGTCCTGACTTTC	CASKSGNSGANVLTF
NA	TRBV4-2	NA	TRBJ1-1	TGTGCCAGCAGCCAAGATCTCGGGGAGAACACTGAAGCTTTCTTT	CASSQDLGENTEAFF
TRBD2	TRBV10-1	few	TRBJ2-7	TGCGCCAGCAGTGAGGGGACTAGCGGGAGTTACGAGCAGTACTTC	CASSEGTSGSYEQYF
TRBD2	TRBV7-2	NA	TRBJ2-7	TGTGCCAGCAGCTTAGTTGCCGGGGGGATCTACGAGCAGTACTTC	CASSLVAGGIYEQYF
NA	TRBV19	NA	TRBJ1-2	TGTGCCAGTAGTTCCCAGGGCTATGGCTACACCTTC	CASSSQGYGYTF
NA	TRBV7-9	NA	TRBJ2-3	TGTGCCAGCAGCCACGGGGCAGATACGCAGTATTTT	CASSHGADTQYF
TRBD2	TRBV5-1	NA	TRBJ2-1	TGCGCCAGCAGCACCTGGACTAGCGGGAGTGAGCAGTTCTTC	CASSTWTSGSEQFF
TRBD1	TRBV29-1	few	TRBJ2-5	TGCAGCGTTGATGAACAGGGGCTTTATATCCAGTACTTC	CSVDEQGLYIQYF
TRBD1	TRBV18	NA	TRBJ2-3	TGTGCCAGCTCTCAGGGACAGGGTCCAGATACGCAGTATTTT	CASSQGQGPDTQYF
NA	TRBV2	NA	TRBJ2-7	TGTGCCAGCAGTGAAGGCAGGCTGATCTCCTACGAGCAGTACTTC	CASSEGRLISYEQYF
NA	TRBV5-4	NA	TRBJ2-5	TGTGCCAGCAGCTTGTTCACAAAGCAAGAGACCCAGTACTTC	CASSLFTKQETQYF
NA	TRBV28	NA	TRBJ1-2	TGTGCCAGTCAGGGAACGGATGGCTACACCTTC	CASQGTDGYTF
TRBD1	TRBV6-1	NA	TRBJ2-3	TGTGCCAGCAGTGACCGAGGGACAGCTAGCACAGATACGCAGTATTTT	CASSDRGTASTDTQYF
NA	TRBV9	NA	TRBJ1-2	TGTGCCAGCAGCCCCCGACAGATTAACTATGGCTACACCTTC	CASSPRQINYGYTF
NA	TRBV30	NA	TRBJ1-1	TGTGCCTGGAGTGTACGGTTATCCGAAACTGAAGCTTTCTTT	CAWSVRLSETEAFF
NA	TRBV7-9	NA	TRBJ1-2	TGTGCCAGCAGCTTAGCAAGCCTGACCGGGGGTTATGGCTACACCTTC	CASSLASLTGGYGYTF
TRBD2	TRBV6-5	NA	TRBJ2-7	TGTGCCAGCAGGTGGACTAGCACCTCCTACGAGCAGTACTTC	CASRWTSTSYEQYF
NA	TRBV27	NA	TRBJ2-3	TGTGCCAGCAGTTTAAGGTCAGGGATAAGCACAGATACGCAGTATTTT	CASSLRSGISTDTQYF
TRBD2	TRBV7-3	NA	TRBJ2-1	TGTGCCAGCAGCTTAACGGGAGCGGGAGGTTACAATGAGCAGTTCTTC	CASSLTGAGGYNEQFF
TRBD1	TRBV7-2	once	TRBJ2-1	TGTGCCAGCAGCTCCGGACAGGGTGTCTACAATGAGCAGTTCTTC	CASSSGQGVYNEQFF
NA	TRBV7-6	NA	TRBJ1-6	TGTGCCAGCAGCTTACTAAATTCACCCCTCCACTTT	CASSLLNSPLHF
NA	TRBV4-2	NA	TRBJ1-5	TGTGCCAGCAGCCAAACCCCGGGGGGGGCCCGTTATTCTAGCAATCAGCCCCAGCATTTT	CASSQTPGGARYSSNQPQHF
TRBD2	TRBV25-1	NA	TRBJ2-1	TGTGCCACGGAGAGGGGTAGCGGGAGCGCTGAGCAGTTCTTC	CATERGSGSAEQFF
NA	TRBV4-3	NA	TRBJ2-7	TGCGCCAGCAGCCAAGATAGGGAGCTCTACGAGCAGTACTTC	CASSQDRELYEQYF
TRBD2	TRBV19	few	TRBJ2-1	TGTGCCAGTAGTATACCGGGACTAGCGGGATATGAGCAGTTCTTC	CASSIPGLAGYEQFF
NA	TRBV6-5	once	TRBJ1-6	TGTGCCAGCAGGGGGGCCAACTATAATTCCCCCCTCCACTTT	CASRGANYNSPLHF
NA	TRBV9	NA	TRBJ2-3	TGTGCCAGCAGCGTAGTCGACAGGATCACAGATACGCAGTATTTT	CASSVVDRITDTQYF
NA	TRBV7-6	NA	TRBJ2-3	TGTGCCAGCAGCCCCTGGGGGGGCACTAGCACAGATACGCAGTATTTT	CASSPWGGTSTDTQYF
NA	TRBV28	NA	TRBJ1-2	TGTGCCAGCAGTCCACAGGGAGGGGTTAACTATGGCTACACCTTC	CASSPQGGVNYGYTF
TRBD1	TRBV7-9	NA	TRBJ2-5	TGTGCCAGCAGCCTCCGTCAGGGGGCAGGAGGAGAGACCCAGTACTTC	CASSLRQGAGGETQYF
NA	TRBV7-2	few	TRBJ1-2	TGTGCCAGCAGCCCCCAGACAGCCTATGGCTACACCTTC	CASSPQTAYGYTF
NA	TRBV20-1	NA	TRBJ2-2	TGCAGTGCTAGGTGGGGCAGCGAGCTGTTTTTT	CSARWGSELFF
NA	TRBV5-6	NA	TRBJ1-6	TGTGCCAGCAGCTTGGCGGGCAGGGATAATTCACCCCTCCACTTT	CASSLAGRDNSPLHF